This T cell receptor (beta chain) is drawn from a study of blood T cell repertoires in COVID-19 (dated by TCRdb to 2019 to 2021). For the study in its entirety: Samples from collaborators originated in the United States, Italy and Spain and spanned both the acute and convalescent phases of COVID-19. The material from the prospective study consisted of cDNA or gDNA derived from T cells, B-cell-depleted T cells, or PBMCs. Subjects who had been exposed to COVID-19, were actively infected with it, or had recovered from it provided the deeply sampled blood TCRbeta repertoires that made up the dataset. The repertoires were released in a freely available public database meant as a resource for research on the immune response to SARS-CoV-2. The samples were drawn from two sources: the first 160 participants of the ongoing ImmuneRACE study, and 950 to 1,500 subjects contributed by 6 global collaborators. A de-identified subject ID, COVID-19 status, age in years and sex were almost always included in the sample metadata. Where HLA class I and class II types were available, the types were taken from metadata supplied by the sample provider, not from assay-based typing. The full study reports these points: The quantity of clinical and demographic metadata differed by source and by participant and was supplied without curation.

Whole blood was collected in K2EDTA tubes by collaborating institutions according to the institutions' own protocols. For TCRbeta analysis, collaborators shipped samples as frozen whole blood, isolated PBMCs, or DNA extracted from either of those sample types. CDR1 and CDR2 (LNHNV, YYDKDF) derive from the germline V gene (reference sequence). From its cysteine to its phenylalanine, the CDR3 spans 16 amino acids. Of the read, only the CDR3 DNA is kept; its 48 bases are in frame from base 1. V lost 3 bases and J lost 0 bases, and the count of bases not matched to a germline gene is 4. This clone has just one count. It has no known antigen specificity. No clone much larger than this one lies a single base away; base qualities are absent. TCRbeta CDR3 regions were amplified from genomic DNA using the immunoSEQ Assay, a bias-controlled multiplex PCR. Per the authors' processing: The number of nucleated cells in each sample was estimated from the amplification of reference gene primers within the assay. Sequence reads were collapsed and filtered to measure the absolute abundance of every unique TCRbeta CDR3 rearrangement. For each sample, productive Simpson clonality was calculated as the square root of Simpson's diversity index over productive rearrangements. What TCRdb holds here is the immuneACCESS table cut down to in-frame rearrangements. Part of the clones is not present; checked against another copy, under half of the missing clones reflect an unresolved V gene, and the others are unexplained. V and J calls and clone size are those listed in that table; D and trimming were worked out from the DNA. The sample table holds hundreds of thousands of clones, of which roughly 86% were seen once. The ten largest account for about 0.8% of the sample.

Recombination joined TRBV15 with TRBJ1-4, and 7 junctional nucleotides match TRBD1. The sequenced sample was peripheral blood. The TCR was taken from a woman between 25 and 40 years old with acute or convalescent COVID-19. The CDR3 in this case is CATSSLGTATNEKLFF. In nucleotides, the sequence is TGTGCCACCAGCAGTTTAGGGACAGCAACTAATGAAAAACTGTTTTTT.